This is a list of T cell receptor beta chains from one sample in a study of glioma-infiltrating T cells after dendritic cell vaccination. Assay: immunoSEQ multiplex PCR; the TCRdb copy retains only in-frame clones and omits some. The table includes approximately 64,000 clones, 80% to 85% detected once. The input for sequencing was blood, taken before dendritic cell vaccination. These receptors were taken from a human donor with glioblastoma. CDR3s include the opening cysteine and the closing phenylalanine or tryptophan. The order of the fields is clone size, J gene, D gene, V gene, CDR3 protein, CDR3 DNA. D genes are given only for firm matches. For some rows the clone size is stated as once, few or many, or as a class when expanded; others skip it.

NA,TRBJ2-7,TRBD2,TRBV28,CASSFSGGAWEQYF,TGTGCCAGCAGTTTCTCCGGGGGGGCCTGGGAGCAGTACTTC
NA,TRBJ2-7,TRBD1,TRBV5-1,CASSLGPDRGSGQYF,TGCGCCAGCAGCTTGGGCCCGGACAGGGGTTCGGGCCAGTACTTC
few,TRBJ1-1,NA,TRBV19,CASSIGSGSTGQAFF,TGTGCCAGTAGTATAGGCTCCGGTTCGACAGGACAAGCTTTCTTT
NA,TRBJ1-1,NA,TRBV27,CASSLFGSVGQAFF,TGTGCCAGCAGTTTATTTGGGTCGGTGGGCCAGGCTTTCTTT
NA,TRBJ2-2,NA,TRBV5-6,CASSPGRTNTGELFF,TGTGCCAGCAGCCCCGGTCGAACGAACACCGGGGAGCTGTTTTTT
NA,TRBJ1-2,NA,TRBV5-6,CASSLVRNYGYTF,TGTGCCAGCAGCTTGGTCAGAAACTATGGCTACACCTTC
NA,TRBJ2-3,NA,TRBV9,CASSVAFPMGSGGDTQYF,TGTGCCAGCAGCGTAGCATTCCCCATGGGCTCCGGGGGAGATACGCAGTATTTT
NA,TRBJ2-1,TRBD2,TRBV2,CASSNVAGGPNEQFF,TGTGCCAGCAGTAACGTAGCGGGGGGACCTAATGAGCAGTTCTTC
NA,TRBJ1-1,NA,TRBV6-5,CASSYAGLRMKAFF,TGTGCCAGCAGTTACGCGGGCCTCCGAATGAAAGCTTTCTTT
few,TRBJ1-1,NA,TRBV20-1,CSATRTEAFF,TGCAGTGCTACTCGCACTGAAGCTTTCTTT
NA,TRBJ1-4,TRBD1,TRBV9,CASSVAQGAREKLFF,TGTGCCAGCAGCGTAGCACAGGGGGCGCGAGAAAAACTGTTTTTT
NA,TRBJ1-5,TRBD1,TRBV29-1,CSVGQGDTNQPQHF,TGCAGCGTTGGGCAGGGGGATACTAATCAGCCCCAGCATTTT
NA,TRBJ2-7,NA,TRBV10-3,CATADSTYEQYF,TGTGCCACCGCAGACAGTACCTACGAGCAGTACTTC
NA,TRBJ2-3,TRBD2,TRBV2,CASSELASGGADTQYF,TGTGCCAGCAGTGAACTGGCTAGCGGGGGGGCAGATACGCAGTATTTT
NA,TRBJ2-3,TRBD2,TRBV19,CASVQRGAGDTQYF,TGTGCCAGTGTACAGCGGGGGGCTGGAGATACGCAGTATTTT
NA,TRBJ2-1,TRBD2,TRBV19,CASSNGQGGEQFF,TGTGCCAGTAGTAATGGGCAGGGAGGGGAGCAGTTCTTC
NA,TRBJ2-7,NA,TRBV5-1,CASSSRSGGSYEQYF,TGCGCCAGCAGCTCGCGGTCAGGCGGGTCCTACGAGCAGTACTTC
NA,TRBJ2-3,TRBD1,TRBV6-5,CASTPQGEDTQYF,TGTGCCAGCACCCCCCAGGGGGAGGATACGCAGTATTTT
NA,TRBJ2-1,TRBD1,TRBV5-1,CASSLVASGTGYEQFF,TGCGCCAGCAGCTTGGTGGCCTCCGGGACAGGGTATGAGCAGTTCTTC
few,TRBJ2-3,TRBD2,TRBV5-4,CASSGPGLAGGRHTQYF,TGTGCCAGCAGCGGCCCGGGACTAGCGGGGGGGCGGCATACGCAGTATTTT
NA,TRBJ1-4,TRBD1,TRBV19,CASSILGQGGEKLFF,TGTGCCAGTAGTATCCTTGGACAGGGAGGTGAAAAACTGTTTTTT
once,TRBJ1-6,TRBD1,TRBV18,CASSPTSGTGGYSPLHF,TGTGCCAGCTCACCAACTAGTGGGACAGGGGGCTATTCACCCCTCCACTTT
NA,TRBJ1-4,NA,TRBV5-6,CASSSPLLGREKLFF,TGTGCCAGCAGCTCACCACTTCTGGGGCGCGAAAAACTGTTTTTT
NA,TRBJ1-3,NA,TRBV27,CASSFGGDGNTIYF,TGTGCCAGCAGTTTTGGAGGGGACGGAAACACCATATATTTT
NA,TRBJ2-1,NA,TRBV4-2,CASSRNRDFPYNEQFF,TGTGCCAGCAGCCGGAACCGGGACTTCCCCTACAATGAGCAGTTCTTC
NA,TRBJ2-1,TRBD2,TRBV5-1,CASSLDGLDHNEQFF,TGCGCCAGCAGCTTGGATGGACTAGATCACAATGAGCAGTTCTTC
NA,TRBJ1-1,NA,TRBV19,CASSIVQDAEAFF,TGTGCCAGTAGTATAGTACAGGACGCTGAAGCTTTCTTT
NA,TRBJ2-3,NA,TRBV29-1,CSVAAGRSTDTQYF,TGCAGCGTTGCGGCGGGGAGAAGCACAGATACGCAGTATTTT
NA,TRBJ1-4,TRBD1,TRBV28,CASSPKGAARLELFF,TGTGCCAGCAGTCCTAAGGGGGCGGCTCGTTTAGAACTGTTTTTT
NA,TRBJ2-1,NA,TRBV5-1,CASSLDSSGYNEQFF,TGCGCCAGCAGCTTGGATTCTAGTGGGTACAATGAGCAGTTCTTC
NA,TRBJ2-1,TRBD2,TRBV9,CASSVALAGGSERNEQFF,TGTGCCAGCAGCGTAGCTCTAGCGGGGGGGTCGGAGAGGAATGAGCAGTTCTTC
NA,TRBJ1-2,TRBD1,TRBV2,CASKGQAERDTF,TGTGCCAGCAAGGGACAGGCCGAGCGGGACACCTTC
NA,TRBJ2-1,TRBD1,TRBV5-6,CASSEPGQGHNEQFF,TGTGCCAGCAGTGAACCGGGACAGGGGCACAATGAGCAGTTCTTC
NA,TRBJ2-3,NA,TRBV10-3,CAISESSTITDTQYF,TGTGCCATCAGTGAGTCTTCTACGATCACAGATACGCAGTATTTT
many,TRBJ1-3,NA,TRBV12-1,CARPFFQGPQGDTIYF,TGTGCCCGGCCCTTTTTCCAGGGGCCCCAGGGAGACACCATATATTTT
NA,TRBJ2-7,NA,TRBV9,CASSVDGRSYEQYF,TGTGCCAGCAGCGTAGATGGGAGGTCCTACGAGCAGTACTTC
NA,TRBJ1-1,NA,TRBV5-4,CASSLEGGQGFEAFF,TGTGCCAGCAGCTTGGAGGGCGGCCAGGGCTTTGAAGCTTTCTTT
NA,TRBJ2-3,NA,TRBV4-2,CASRGEGGTTGTDTQYF,TGTGCCAGCAGGGGTGAGGGAGGTACTACAGGCACAGATACGCAGTATTTT
NA,TRBJ1-2,TRBD1,TRBV27,CASSPGQGSGYTF,TGTGCCAGCAGTCCCGGACAGGGAAGTGGCTACACCTTC
NA,TRBJ2-7,TRBD1,TRBV7-2,CASSLVVRGSWEQYF,TGTGCCAGCAGCTTAGTGGTCAGGGGGTCCTGGGAGCAGTACTTC
NA,TRBJ1-4,TRBD1,TRBV28,CASTPDRAEKLFF,TGTGCCAGCACCCCGGACAGGGCCGAAAAACTGTTTTTT
NA,TRBJ2-5,TRBD2,TRBV28,CASSLISGGAETQYF,TGTGCCAGCAGTTTAATTAGCGGGGGGGCGGAGACCCAGTACTTC
NA,TRBJ1-5,TRBD1,TRBV5-5,CASSPGTGGNQPQHF,TGTGCCAGCAGCCCCGGGACAGGAGGAAATCAGCCCCAGCATTTT
once,TRBJ1-2,NA,TRBV5-1,CASSQDINYGYTF,TGCGCCAGCAGCCAAGACATTAACTATGGCTACACCTTC
NA,TRBJ2-7,TRBD1,TRBV2,CASSEGGDRGSEQYF,TGTGCCAGCAGTGAAGGGGGGGACAGGGGCAGCGAGCAGTACTTC